The clone carrying this T cell receptor (beta chain) was counted between two and nine times. The data were taken from a study of regulatory T cells in long-lasting Graves disease. Time point given: newly diagnosed GD, antithyroid drugs for less than 3 months. Construction of the TCR library relied on RNA isolated from PBMCs. Sequencing libraries for TCR beta were prepared with iRepertoire HTBI primers and Arm-PCR of CDR3 regions. TCRdb used MiXCR to reprocess the multiplex PCR reads, holding one entry per CDR3 protein. Of 400,000 to 500,000 distinct CDR3 sequences listed, 15% are singletons. The germline V gene encodes CDR1 MNHEY and CDR2 SMNVEV (reference sequence). The CDR3 covers 15 residues. V was pared by 3 bases and J by 3 bases, with 14 bases between. The same sample was also used in a study of T cells in Graves' hyperthyroidism and ophthalmopathy.

The clonotype was recovered from a woman aged 25 to 45 with Graves disease. This chain uses TRBV27 with TRBJ1-1; D may be TRBD1 (5 bases). Sequencing used peripheral blood mononuclear cells (PBMCs), obtained at new diagnosis, from a patient treated with antithyroid drugs. CDR3 region: CASSLGTSGDTEAFF. In DNA form, the CDR3 reads TGTGCCAGCAGTTTGGGGACGTCCGGGGACACTGAAGCTTTCTTT.